These 32 T cell receptor beta chains share one sample of origin, sequenced in a study of T cells in Graves' hyperthyroidism and ophthalmopathy. What was amplified from RNA transcripts were TCR beta CDR3 regions. The HTBI primer set served for first-round RT-PCR of the TCR CDR3. Via MiXCR, TCRdb re-called the multiplex PCR reads, giving one row per CDR3 protein. The profile covers about 570,000 distinct CDR3 sequences, with 46% appearing a single time and under 20% taken by the ten largest. Sequenced material: peripheral blood or thyroid tissue (not recorded which). The receptor set was obtained from an adult woman with Graves' disease, either hyperthyroidism or ophthalmopathy (not recorded which).

This clonotype was detected ten times or more. This chain connects TRBV4-1 to TRBJ1-5; 9 positions agree with TRBD1. Trimming removed 3 bases from V and 2 bases from J; junction bases left unmatched: 11. The germline V gene encodes CDR1 MGHRA and CDR2 YSYEKL. The CDR3 runs to 18 residues. CDR3 nucleotides: TGCGCCAGCAGCCATGCCCCCGGGACAGGGTTGCGCAATCAGCCCCAGCATTTT. It encodes CASSHAPGTGLRNQPQHF.

The genes are TRBV7-8 and TRBJ1-3, with unresolved D. Trimming took off 11 bases at V and 0 bases at J, with 29 bases between the two ends. There are 19 residues in the CDR3. Germline CDR1 reads SGHVS; CDR2 reads FQNEAQ. CDR3 residues: CAWSSIRTIPTYSGNTIYF. The CDR3 DNA reads TGTGCCTGGAGTTCGATTAGGACGATTCCGACGTACTCTGGAAACACCATATATTTT.

The V and J genes are TRBV20-1 and TRBJ1-6; the D gene is possibly TRBD1 (5 bases). The V end was cut by 6 bases, the J end by 9 bases, with 21 bases between. Germline V gives CDR1 DFQATT, CDR2 SNEGSKA (reference sequence). The CDR3 length is 15 residues. CDR3 sequence (DNA): TGCAGTGCCCCACCAGCGGGCAGGGAAGCTTCACCCCTCCACTTT. This translates into CSAPPAGREASPLHF.

This clonotype was recorded at least ten times. This chain uses TRBV20-1 with TRBJ1-4, with unresolved D. Germline V gene lookup returns CDR1 DFQATT and CDR2 SNEGSKA (reference sequence). CDR3 size: 13 residues. Trimming shortened V by 3 bases and J by 7 bases, and 12 bases separated the two germline ends. CDR3 DNA: TGCAGTGCTAGTTACTTTGGCGGTGAAAAACTGTTTTTT. Translation gives CSASYFGGEKLFF.

This clonotype was detected once. J is TRBJ2-7 and V is TRBV7-9; unclear D gene. With 3 bases removed from V and 0 bases from J, the gap between germline ends came to 12 bases. Germline lookup yields CDR1 SEHNR and CDR2 FQNEAQ (reference sequence). This CDR3 is built from 15 residues. The CDR3 reads CASSFDPSSSYEQYF. CDR3 in DNA: TGTGCCAGCAGCTTCGATCCCAGTAGCTCCTACGAGCAGTACTTC.

V and J are TRBV7-9 and TRBJ1-2; D unclear. V was cut by 3 bases and J by 8 bases, with 7 bases left in between. The length of the CDR3 is 11 residues. Germline assignment: CDR1 SEHNR and CDR2 FQNEAQ (reference sequence). This chain's CDR3 is CASSLKEGYTF. DNA of the CDR3: TGTGCCAGCAGCTTGAAGGAGGGCTACACCTTC.

This clonotype was found many times. V gene TRBV5-1 combines with J gene TRBJ1-1; TRBD1 matches 11 bases. This CDR3 comprises 16 residues. With V trimmed by 2 bases and J by 5 bases, 8 bases remained unmatched. Germline assignment: CDR1 SGHRS and CDR2 YFSETQ. This CDR3 reads CASSFYGQGARTEAFF. CDR3 DNA: TGCGCCAGCAGCTTCTATGGACAGGGGGCGAGAACTGAAGCTTTCTTT.

The table lists this clonotype with a count of one. The genes are TRBV2 and TRBJ1-1; 7 positions agree with TRBD1. This CDR3 has 14 residues. The germline CDR1 and CDR2 sequences are SNHLY and FYNNEI. V lost 8 bases, J lost 7 bases, and 13 bases stayed unmatched. The CDR3: CASLTDPGTDEAFF. CDR3 sequence (DNA): TGTGCCAGCCTGACAGATCCCGGGACAGATGAAGCTTTCTTT. The full variable domain, rest sourced from reference TRBV2 and TRBJ1-1, is EPEVTQTPSHQVTQMGQEVILRCVPISNHLYFYWYRQILGQKVEFLVSFYNNEISEKSEIFDDQFSVERPDGSNFTLKIRSTKLEDSAMYFCASLTDPGTDEAFFGQGTRLTVV.

This chain links TRBV10-3 with TRBJ1-2; 7 bases fit TRBD1. CDR3 length equals 15 residues. Germline loops: CDR1 ENHRY, CDR2 SYGVKD. The ends lost 2 bases at V and 4 bases at J; junction bases unmatched: 7. CDR3 sequence reads: CAISELRTGLYGYTF. CDR3 in DNA: TGTGCCATCAGTGAGCTCAGGACAGGACTCTATGGCTACACCTTC.

With regard to this clonotype: This may arise from a read error, as a much more abundant clone is one base away. The rearrangement uses TRBV28 and TRBJ1-5, with D possibly matching TRBD1 (6 bases). V dropped 4 bases and J dropped 8 bases, with 18 bases sitting between them. This CDR3 has 15 residues. Per germline, CDR1 MDHEN and CDR2 SYDVKM. The CDR3 loop reads CASSSWGPWVEPQHF. CDR3 nucleotide sequence: TGTGCCAGCAGTTCTTGGGGGCCCTGGGTGGAGCCCCAGCATTTT.

This chain connects TRBV18 to TRBJ2-7, with 7 bases lining up with TRBD2. Per germline, CDR1 KGHSH and CDR2 LQKENI. The CDR3 runs to 13 residues. The V gene end was trimmed by 6 bases and the J gene end by 2 bases; junction bases not matched to a gene: 4. CDR3 residues: CASSERDPYEQYF. In DNA, the CDR3 is TGTGCCAGCTCTGAGCGGGACCCCTACGAGCAGTACTTC.

This clonotype has a count of ten or more. The chain carries TRBV9 and TRBJ2-2, with D tentatively TRBD2 (5 bases). The germline V gene encodes CDR1 SGDLS and CDR2 YYNGEE. Trimming took off 7 bases at V and 5 bases at J, with 12 bases between the two ends. This CDR3 is 13 amino acids long. The CDR3 coding sequence is TGTGCCAGCGGGAGACATTCGACCGGGGAGCTGTTTTTT. As protein: CASGRHSTGELFF.

The gene calls are TRBV29-1 and TRBJ2-5; 7 nucleotides line up with TRBD2. This CDR3 has 13 residues. In germline, CDR1 is SQVTM, CDR2 ANQGSEA. The trim removed 8 bases at V and 5 bases at J, leaving 11 bases unmatched. The CDR3 DNA reads TGCAGCTTGGGGGGGAGAGGGACGGAGACCCAGTACTTC. This gives the protein CSLGGRGTETQYF. Based on the CDR3 plus reference TRBV29-1 and TRBJ2-5, the full variable domain is SAVISQKPSRDICQRGTSLTIQCQVDSQVTMMFWYRQQPGQSLTLIATANQGSEATYESGFVIDKFPISRPNLTFSTLTVSNMSPEDSSIYLCSLGGRGTETQYFGPGTRLLVL.

In its sample, this clonotype was seen many times. The V and J genes are TRBV6-1 and TRBJ1-1; TRBD1 might be the D (6 bases). Deletions cut 0 bases from V and 5 bases from J, with 10 bases between. Germline assignment: CDR1 MNHNS and CDR2 SASEGT. This CDR3 spans 14 amino acids. Here the CDR3 reads CASSEAGDITEAFF. DNA of the CDR3: TGTGCCAGCAGTGAAGCGGGGGACATTACTGAAGCTTTCTTT.

Worth noting for this clonotype: The junction differs from germline at one of its ends, possibly a read error. The chain employs TRBV15 and TRBJ2-7; D may be TRBD2 (5 bases). Germline loops: CDR1 LNHNV, CDR2 YYDKDF (reference sequence). The CDR3 sequence is 15 residues long. In DNA, the CDR3 is TGTGCCACCGGCAGAGAAGCGGCTTTATCCTACGAGCAGTACTTC. Its translation is CATGREAALSYEQYF. Supplemented by reference TRBV15 and TRBJ2-7, the full variable domain reads DAMVIQNPRYQVTQFGKPVTLSCSQTLNHNVMYWYQQKSSQAPKLLFHYYDKDFNNEADTPDNFQSRRPNTSFCFLDIRSPGLGDTAMYLCATGREAALSYEQYFGPGTRLTVT.

V and J are TRBV5-1 and TRBJ2-7; weak D call: TRBD2 (5 bases). Germline V gene lookup returns CDR1 SGHRS and CDR2 YFSETQ. V was trimmed by 4 bases and J by 3 bases, leaving 17 bases between them. The CDR3 runs to 15 residues. The CDR3 DNA reads TGCGCCAGCAGCCAAGTCCATGCCGCGGGCTACGAGCAGTACTTC. It translates to CASSQVHAAGYEQYF.

The genes are TRBV9 and TRBJ1-1; no definite D call. Germline V lookup: CDR1 SGDLS, CDR2 YYNGEE. The CDR3 extends over 12 amino acids. With 0 bases removed from V and 9 bases from J, the gap between germline ends came to 9 bases. CDR3 nucleotide sequence: TGTGCCAGCAGCGTAGTCCCAGGCAAAGCTTTCTTT. This encodes CASSVVPGKAFF.

The sample holds many counts of this clonotype. The V call is TRBV28, the J call TRBJ1-2; D is perhaps TRBD1 (6 bases). The CDR3 has 12 amino acids. Trimming cost V 6 bases and J 3 bases, with 8 bases left between them. The germline gives CDR1 MDHEN, CDR2 SYDVKM. For the CDR3, the DNA is TGTGCCAGCAGAGGACAGTACTATGGCTACACCTTC. It specifies CASRGQYYGYTF.

This clonotype has a count of ten or more. V is TRBV6-5 and J is TRBJ1-2; D gene ambiguous. The CDR3 length is 15 residues. The V end lost 2 bases, the J end lost 0 bases, and 10 bases lay between the germline ends. Germline CDR1 reads MNHEY; CDR2 reads SVGAGI. This CDR3 reads CASSYLRTSNYGYTF. CDR3 sequence (DNA): TGTGCCAGCAGTTACCTCCGAACCTCTAACTATGGCTACACCTTC.

This chain joins TRBV20-1 and TRBJ2-6, with D uncertain. V was cut by 5 bases and J by 2 bases, with 7 bases left in between. The CDR3 runs to 13 residues. The V gene's germline CDR1 is DFQATT and CDR2 SNEGSKA (reference sequence). The CDR3 region has the DNA TGCAGTGCTCCTTGGACTGGGGCCAACGTCCTGACTTTC. Translating it yields CSAPWTGANVLTF.

The chain recombines TRBV7-9 with TRBJ1-5; no clear D. V was trimmed by 6 bases and J by 0 bases, leaving 15 bases between them. CDR3 size: 16 residues. Per the germline V gene, CDR1 is SEHNR and CDR2 is FQNEAQ (reference sequence). CDR3: CASRFSETLSNQPQHF. As DNA, the CDR3 is TGTGCCAGCAGATTCTCGGAGACCCTTAGCAATCAGCCCCAGCATTTT.

A single count supports this clonotype. This chain connects TRBV7-8 to TRBJ2-7, with D tentatively TRBD1 or TRBD2 (5 bases each). Germline CDR1 and CDR2: SGHVS and FQNEAQ. V was cut by 11 bases and J by 5 bases, with 28 bases left in between. CDR3 length: 16 residues. CDR3 DNA: TGTGCCTGGAGACCCCCCCCGGGCAGGGAGTACCACGAGCAGTACTTC. It yields the protein CAWRPPPGREYHEQYF.

This clonotype was observed a handful of times. This may arise from a read error, as a much more abundant clone is one base away. The V and J genes are TRBV10-3 and TRBJ2-5; 7 nucleotides align to TRBD1. Germline values: CDR1 ENHRY, CDR2 SYGVKD. The junction had 8 bases not matched to a gene; V was cut back by 2 bases and J by 5 bases. The CDR3 is made up of 15 amino acids. CDR3 sequence (DNA): TGTGCCATCAGTGAGGACAGGGCTATCAGGGAGACCCAGTACTTC. Its translation: CAISEDRAIRETQYF.

The chain recombines TRBV5-1 with TRBJ2-6, with TRBD1 identical over 9 bases. Germline V gives CDR1 SGHRS, CDR2 YFSETQ. V dropped 3 bases and J dropped 0; count of bases not matched to a gene: 7. This CDR3 has 18 residues. DNA for the CDR3: TGCGCCAGCAGCTGGGGACAGGGTCCCCCCTCTGGGGCCAACGTCCTGACTTTC. Amino acid sequence: CASSWGQGPPSGANVLTF.

This chain uses TRBV5-1 with TRBJ1-2; no firm D call. Germline values: CDR1 SGHRS, CDR2 YFSETQ. The V and J ends lost 3 bases and 3 bases respectively, with 3 bases between them. CDR3 length: 11 residues. This chain's CDR3 is CASSSDYGYTF. CDR3 bases: TGCGCCAGCAGCTCGGACTATGGCTACACCTTC.

This clonotype appeared once. The V and J genes are TRBV15 and TRBJ2-2; D unresolved. Germline V gene sequence: CDR1 LNHNV, CDR2 YYDKDF (reference sequence). The CDR3 covers 15 residues. The V end lost 3 bases, the J end lost 4 bases, and 12 bases lay between the germline ends. The CDR3 sequence is CATSRPSTGTGELFF. The CDR3 DNA is TGTGCCACCAGCAGGCCATCGACTGGCACCGGGGAGCTGTTTTTT.

The chain's CDR3 is CASSLDGQPVETQHF. CDR3 nucleotide sequence: TGCGCCAGCAGCTTGGATGGACAGCCAGTGGAGACCCAGCATTTT. This chain uses TRBV5-1 with TRBJ1-5; perhaps TRBD1 as D (6 bases). This CDR3 is built from 15 residues. Germline V gene sequence: CDR1 SGHRS, CDR2 YFSETQ. The germline V and J ends were trimmed by 0 bases and 11 bases, with 18 bases remaining between them.

This clonotype has a count of ten or more. The V call is TRBV20-1, the J call TRBJ2-5, with D tentatively TRBD1 (5 bases). The CDR3 length is 13 residues. Trimming left V 5 bases short and J 3 bases short, with 13 bases between. Per the germline V gene, CDR1 is DFQATT and CDR2 is SNEGSKA (reference sequence). The CDR3 sequence: CSALIRGKETQYF. The DNA for the CDR3 is TGCAGTGCTCTGATTAGGGGAAAAGAGACCCAGTACTTC.

The chain uses TRBV10-1 and TRBJ2-7; TRBD1 matches 9 bases. V was pared by 4 bases and J by 6 bases, with 7 bases of the junction left unmatched. The CDR3 contains 14 residues. CDR1 and CDR2 (germline): WNHNN, SYGVQD (reference sequence). The CDR3 DNA reads TGCGCCAGCAGTGTGCCGGGACAGGGCACCGAGCAGTACTTC. This sequence encodes CASSVPGQGTEQYF.

This clonotype occurred a few times. Relative to the germline gene, one junction end is altered; a read error may explain this. V is TRBV4-2 and J is TRBJ2-5; D gene unclear. The CDR3 totals 15 residues. Germline CDR1 LGHNA, CDR2 YNFKEQ. The CDR3 nucleotides are TGTGCCGGCAGCCAAGTTATTGAGGTTGCGCAGACCCAGTACTTC. Translated: CAGSQVIEVAQTQYF.

This clonotype was detected many times. CDR3 region: CATSRDMGQGIFTF. CDR3 bases: TGTGCCACCAGCAGAGATATGGGACAGGGTATTTTCACCTTC. The chain has TRBV15 and TRBJ1-2; 9 bases are a match to TRBD1. The length of the CDR3 is 14 residues. V lost 0 bases and J lost 13; bases outside the gene matches: 9. Germline V gene lookup returns CDR1 LNHNV and CDR2 YYDKDF (reference sequence).

This clonotype was recorded many times. This CDR3 reads CASSRRGAPITGELFF. In nucleotides, the CDR3 is TGTGCCAGCAGCCGGCGGGGGGCACCGATTACCGGGGAGCTGTTTTTT. The chain employs TRBV5-8 and TRBJ2-2; 8 bases match TRBD2. Germline V lookup: CDR1 SGHTS, CDR2 YDEGEE. This CDR3 has 16 residues. With V trimmed by 4 bases and J by 5 bases, 10 bases remained unmatched.